A selection of T cell receptor beta chains follows, all from one sample in a study of cytomegalovirus exposure and HLA in healthy donors. Sequencing used immunoSEQ multiplex PCR; TCRdb keeps in-frame clones, though not all of them. Listed are more than 100,000 clones; 3.6% falls within the top ten. What was sequenced was PBMCs. Receptors originate from a man aged 18 to 29 in good health and CMV-seronegative. Both conserved end residues are part of each CDR3. The order of the fields is clone size, D gene, V gene, J gene, CDR3 protein, CDR3 DNA. The D gene is left open where the match is weak. Only some rows state a clone size, as once, few, many or a class for expanded clones.

.	TRBD1	TRBV4-1	TRBJ2-7	CASSLISGRDRSPYEQYF	TGCGCCAGCAGCCTCATATCCGGTCGGGACAGAAGTCCTTACGAGCAGTACTTC
.	TRBD1	TRBV5-4	TRBJ2-7	CASSLAGTGVRYEQYF	TGTGCCAGCAGCTTGGCGGGGACAGGGGTCCGCTACGAGCAGTACTTC
.	.	TRBV19	TRBJ1-2	CASDDPPRGYGYTF	TGTGCCAGTGATGACCCTCCCCGGGGCTATGGCTACACCTTC
.	.	TRBV5-5	TRBJ1-5	CASSLGPGNQPQHF	TGTGCCAGCAGCTTGGGGCCGGGAAATCAGCCCCAGCATTTT
.	.	TRBV18	TRBJ1-6	CASSPYQAGDSPLHF	TGTGCCAGCTCACCATATCAAGCCGGTGATTCACCCCTCCACTTT
.	TRBD1	TRBV28	TRBJ2-1	CASKDPGTGKNEQFF	TGTGCCAGCAAAGACCCTGGGACAGGGAAGAATGAGCAGTTCTTC
.	TRBD2	TRBV10-3	TRBJ2-3	CAIKASGSADTQYF	TGTGCCATCAAGGCTAGCGGGAGTGCAGATACGCAGTATTTT
.	.	TRBV27	TRBJ1-1	CASRRDGGNTEAFF	TGTGCCAGCAGGAGGGACGGGGGGAACACTGAAGCTTTCTTT
.	.	TRBV6-5	TRBJ2-2	CASTLGGQSLGELFF	TGTGCCAGCACCTTGGGGGGACAGTCTCTCGGGGAGCTGTTTTTT
.	TRBD1	TRBV7-9	TRBJ2-2	CASSADRANANTGELFF	TGTGCCAGCAGCGCAGACAGGGCCAATGCGAACACCGGGGAGCTGTTTTTT
.	TRBD1	TRBV19	TRBJ1-1	CASSADRDNTEAFF	TGTGCCAGTAGTGCGGACAGGGATAACACTGAAGCTTTCTTT
.	.	TRBV7-9	TRBJ2-5	CASLGGQETQYF	TGTGCCAGCTTGGGGGGTCAGGAGACCCAGTACTTC
.	.	TRBV6-1	TRBJ1-5	CASSEVRPQHF	TGTGCCAGCAGTGAAGTCCGGCCCCAGCATTTT
.	TRBD2	TRBV9	TRBJ2-3	CASSASGGGGDTQYF	TGTGCCAGCAGCGCTAGCGGGGGGGGTGGAGATACGCAGTATTTT
.	TRBD1	TRBV18	TRBJ1-1	CASSPRRDRGPRSTEAFF	TGTGCCAGCTCACCACGGCGGGACAGGGGGCCGAGATCCACTGAAGCTTTCTTT
.	.	TRBV7-9	TRBJ2-1	CASSPGLSSYNEQFF	TGTGCCAGCAGCCCCGGACTGAGCTCCTACAATGAGCAGTTCTTC
.	.	TRBV9	TRBJ2-1	CASSVGAGDNEQFF	TGTGCCAGCAGCGTAGGGGCAGGGGACAATGAGCAGTTCTTC
.	.	TRBV7-2	TRBJ2-7	CASSLGGTRGGVWAYEQYF	TGTGCCAGCAGCTTAGGAGGGACAAGGGGTGGGGTATGGGCTTACGAGCAGTACTTC
.	.	TRBV19	TRBJ1-2	CASSPEYRVGRGYTF	TGTGCCAGTAGCCCAGAATACAGGGTTGGACGGGGCTACACCTTC
.	TRBD1	TRBV18	TRBJ2-4	CASSPPGQPLAKNIQYF	TGTGCCAGCTCACCCCCGGGACAGCCTCTAGCCAAAAACATTCAGTACTTC
.	TRBD2	TRBV5-8	TRBJ2-1	CASSSGTSGYNEQFF	TGTGCCAGCAGCTCGGGGACTAGCGGGTACAATGAGCAGTTCTTC
medium-sized	TRBD1	TRBV6-1	TRBJ2-3	CASTLGDRDTDTQYF	TGTGCCAGCACCCTAGGGGACAGGGACACAGATACGCAGTATTTT
.	.	TRBV5-1	TRBJ1-1	CASSFLQTNTEAFF	TGCGCCAGCAGCTTCCTACAGACGAACACTGAAGCTTTCTTT
.	.	TRBV5-1	TRBJ1-1	CASSFDWDTEAFF	TGCGCCAGCAGCTTTGACTGGGACACTGAAGCTTTCTTT
.	.	TRBV6-1	TRBJ1-6	CASSARRGKESPLHF	TGTGCCAGCAGTGCCCGCCGGGGGAAAGAATCACCCCTCCACTTT
.	TRBD2	TRBV19	TRBJ2-4	CASKRDLAKNIQYF	TGTGCCAGCAAGCGGGACCTCGCCAAAAACATTCAGTACTTC
.	.	TRBV7-2	TRBJ1-2	CASSLEGGYGYTF	TGTGCCAGCAGCTTAGAAGGGGGATATGGCTACACCTTC
.	.	TRBV14	TRBJ1-2	CASSQGQNYGYTF	TGTGCCAGCAGCCAAGGACAGAACTATGGCTACACCTTC
.	TRBD1	TRBV5-4	TRBJ1-4	CATQGATNEKLFF	TGTGCCACTCAGGGGGCAACTAATGAAAAACTGTTTTTT
.	TRBD1	TRBV5-5	TRBJ1-2	CASSLEGALNYGYTF	TGTGCCAGCAGCTTGGAGGGGGCGCTCAACTATGGCTACACCTTC
.	.	TRBV6-1	TRBJ2-7	CATVLPNPYEQYF	TGTGCCACCGTACTCCCGAACCCCTACGAGCAGTACTTC
.	.	TRBV15	TRBJ1-5	CATSRDRSGNQPQHF	TGTGCCACCAGCAGAGATCGGAGTGGGAATCAGCCCCAGCATTTT
.	.	TRBV4-2	TRBJ1-6	CASSQVQGSNSPLHF	TGTGCCAGCAGCCAAGTACAGGGCTCGAATTCACCCCTCCACTTT
.	.	TRBV6-1	TRBJ1-4	CATPAATNEKLFF	TGTGCCACCCCGGCGGCTACTAATGAAAAACTGTTTTTT
.	.	TRBV5-3	TRBJ1-2	CARSLPGEGYTF	TGTGCCAGAAGCTTACCGGGGGAAGGCTACACCTTC
.	.	TRBV4-1	TRBJ2-7	CASSLAPQRAFYEQYF	TGCGCCAGCAGCCTAGCACCTCAGCGGGCCTTTTACGAGCAGTACTTC
.	TRBD2	TRBV6-1	TRBJ2-1	CASSESSGGYNEQFF	TGTGCCAGCAGTGAAAGTAGCGGGGGTTACAATGAGCAGTTCTTC
.	.	TRBV18	TRBJ2-7	CASSRSRGSEQYF	TGTGCCAGCTCACGGTCTAGGGGATCCGAGCAGTACTTC
.	TRBD1	TRBV5-1	TRBJ2-1	CASSFSPAGTVIVAPANEQFF	TGCGCCAGCAGCTTCTCCCCCGCCGGGACAGTAATCGTCGCTCCGGCCAATGAGCAGTTCTTC
.	.	TRBV6-1	TRBJ2-1	CASSEASTRKQFF	TGTGCCAGCAGTGAAGCGTCCACGAGGAAGCAGTTCTTC
.	TRBD1	TRBV6-6	TRBJ1-2	CASSGRTGGDGYTF	TGTGCCAGCAGTGGGCGGACAGGGGGGGATGGCTACACCTTC
.	TRBD2	TRBV4-1	TRBJ2-7	CASSQGLPAGDLSYEQYF	TGCGCCAGCAGCCAAGGTCTTCCGGCGGGGGACCTTTCCTACGAGCAGTACTTC
.	.	TRBV5-6	TRBJ2-1	CASSLASEQFF	TGTGCCAGCAGCTTGGCGAGTGAGCAGTTCTTC
.	.	TRBV7-8	TRBJ1-1	CASSLGTNTEAFF	TGTGCCAGCAGCTTAGGGACAAACACTGAAGCTTTCTTT
.	TRBD1	TRBV5-1	TRBJ2-5	CASSLQGAAETQYF	TGCGCCAGCAGCCTACAGGGGGCAGCGGAGACCCAGTACTTC
.	TRBD1	TRBV2	TRBJ1-2	CASSDGTGGLKGYTF	TGTGCCAGCAGTGACGGGACAGGGGGGTTAAAGGGCTACACCTTC
.	TRBD1	TRBV27	TRBJ1-1	CASTRTGMNTEAFF	TGTGCCAGCACCCGGACAGGGATGAACACTGAAGCTTTCTTT
.	TRBD2	TRBV5-1	TRBJ2-3	CASSLTSGGPLDTQYF	TGCGCCAGCAGCTTGACTAGCGGGGGGCCGTTGGATACGCAGTATTTT
.	TRBD2	TRBV14	TRBJ2-7	CASSQGLAGGYEQYF	TGTGCCAGCAGCCAGGGACTAGCGGGAGGATACGAGCAGTACTTC